The T cell receptor beta chain under discussion was sequenced for a study of blood T cell repertoires in COVID-19. Trimming took off 4 bases at V and 0 bases at J, with 11 bases between the two ends. The CDR3 length is 15 residues. Germline CDR1 and CDR2: SGHNT and YYREEE (reference sequence). Symptom resolution, clearance, or two negative PCRs marked the recovered donors of Cohort 3. This clone occurred once. Data came from immunoSEQ multiplex PCR; TCRdb stores just in-frame clones and leaves some out. The sample shows roughly 190,000 clones, 84% of them seen only once. This sequence was found in a young woman who had recovered from COVID-19. Input material: PBMCs or T cells enriched from blood (not recorded which). This chain uses TRBV5-4 with TRBJ1-3; perhaps TRBD1 as D (5 bases). The CDR3 sequence: CASSPRGGSGNTIYF. As DNA, the CDR3 is TGTGCCAGCAGCCCCCGGGGGGGCTCTGGAAACACCATATATTTT.